The clone carrying this T cell receptor (beta chain) has a handful of counts. These data belong to a study of identical twins. A universal primer site was added by template switching, and unique molecular identifiers were carried by the cDNA. From the 5' RACE reads, TCRdb called clonotypes with MiXCR, one entry per CDR3 protein. The table lists 1.5 million to 2 million distinct CDR3 sequences, about 32% of them singletons. Trimming took 0 bases from V and 7 from J, leaving 13 bases between them. Germline assignment: CDR1 MGHRA and CDR2 YSYEKL. The CDR3 sequence is 15 residues long. Sequencing was carried out using cord blood. The TCR was taken from a newborn girl in good health. V is TRBV4-1 and J is TRBJ1-5, with D possibly being TRBD1 (5 bases). CDR3 region: CASSQEQVIWQPQHF. DNA of the CDR3: TGCGCCAGCAGCCAAGAACAGGTAATTTGGCAGCCCCAGCATTTT.